Each of the 16 T cell receptor beta chains below was sequenced from the same sample in a study of blood T cell repertoires in COVID-19. Sequencing was performed with immunoSEQ multiplex PCR; in TCRdb, only in-frame clones are kept and a portion is missing. Of about 100,000 clones listed, more than 85% were seen once; the top ten hold 7.4%. The sample consisted of peripheral blood. Source of these receptors: a young man in a cohort sampled during active COVID-19.

This clone was counted a few times. V gene TRBV20-1 combines with J gene TRBJ1-2, with TRBD1 matching 7 bases. Trimming removed 3 bases from V and 8 bases from J; junction bases left unmatched: 9. This CDR3 is built from 13 residues. The germline gives CDR1 DFQATT, CDR2 SNEGSKA (reference sequence). For the CDR3, the DNA is TGCAGTGCTAGTCTTGAGACAGGGCGCGGCTACACCTTC. Translating it yields CSASLETGRGYTF.

The chain joins TRBV7-2 to TRBJ2-7; TRBD1 aligns across 10 bases. Germline-derived CDR1 and CDR2 are SGHTA and FQGNSA. The CDR3 has 16 residues. The ends lost 5 bases at V and 0 bases at J; junction bases unmatched: 7. The CDR3 nucleotides read TGTGCCAGCAGCCCCGGGACAGGGGCCGGCTCCTACGAGCAGTACTTC. This sequence encodes CASSPGTGAGSYEQYF.

This clone was recorded once. The V gene is TRBV13, the J gene TRBJ2-5, with 8 bases lining up with TRBD1. Germline CDR1 and CDR2: PRHDT and FYEKMQ (reference sequence). After removal of 2 bases from V and 0 bases from J, the junction contained 5 bases not matched to a gene. The CDR3 loop spans 16 amino acids. The CDR3 sequence is CASSLRAGGDQETQYF. Written as DNA, the CDR3 is TGTGCCAGCAGCTTAAGGGCAGGGGGCGACCAAGAGACCCAGTACTTC.

V gene TRBV4-3 combines with J gene TRBJ1-5, with 8 bases identical to TRBD1. The V and J ends lost 1 base and 4 bases, in that order; junction bases with no gene match: 3. Germline V gene data show CDR1 as LGHNA and CDR2 as YSLEER. The CDR3 is made up of 15 amino acids. CDR3 DNA sequence: TGCGCCAGCAGCCAAGTCCAGGGGGCGAATCAGCCCCAGCATTTT. This sequence encodes CASSQVQGANQPQHF.

The table lists this clone with a few counts. The V gene is TRBV10-1, the J gene TRBJ1-6, with D uncertain. The germline V gene has CDR1 WNHNN and CDR2 SYGVQD (reference sequence). This CDR3 is 11 amino acids long. Trimming left V 8 bases short and J 6 bases short, with 5 bases between. DNA for the CDR3: TGCGCCAGCGGGCCTAATTCACCCCTCCACTTT. It specifies CASGPNSPLHF.

This clone appeared a few times. The chain joins TRBV6-5 to TRBJ1-5; TRBD1 matches 8 bases. The trim removed 6 bases at V and 7 bases at J, leaving 8 bases unmatched. The CDR3 has 14 residues. Germline assignment: CDR1 MNHEY and CDR2 SVGAGI. CDR3 in amino acids: CASRVTGAEQPQHF. CDR3 coding DNA: TGTGCCAGCAGAGTGACAGGGGCAGAACAGCCCCAGCATTTT.

This chain joins TRBV12-5 and TRBJ2-7; 8 bases map to TRBD2. This CDR3 comprises 17 residues. Germline V lookup: CDR1 LGHNT, CDR2 FRNRAP. Losses at the gene ends were 2 bases for V and 0 bases for J; bases not matched to a gene: 9. CDR3 sequence: CASGLSKSGGSSYEQYF. CDR3 bases: TGTGCTAGTGGTTTGTCCAAGAGCGGGGGTAGCTCCTACGAGCAGTACTTC. The full variable domain, completed using reference TRBV12-5 and TRBJ2-7, is DARVTQTPRHKVTEMGQEVTMRCQPILGHNTVFWYRQTMMQGLELLAYFRNRAPLDDSGMPKDRFSAEMPDATLATLKIQPSEPRDSAVYFCASGLSKSGGSSYEQYFGPGTRLTVT.

CDR3 loop: CASRPRGTGAYEQYF. CDR3 coding DNA: TGCGCCAGCAGGCCGCGCGGGACAGGGGCCTACGAGCAGTACTTC. This sequence joins TRBV5-1 and TRBJ2-7; 10 bases line up with TRBD1. There are 15 residues in the CDR3. After removal of 5 bases from V and 2 bases from J, the junction contained 7 bases not matched to a gene. CDR1 and CDR2 (germline): SGHRS, YFSETQ.

This chain connects TRBV19 to TRBJ2-2, with D tentatively TRBD2 (6 bases). The germline V and J ends were trimmed by 5 bases and 7 bases, with 8 bases remaining between them. CDR1 and CDR2 from the germline V gene are LNHDA and SQIVND (reference sequence). This CDR3 is 12 amino acids long. CDR3 sequence: CASSWGDGELFF. The CDR3 DNA reads as TGTGCCAGTAGTTGGGGGGACGGGGAGCTGTTTTTT.

This chain joins TRBV5-6 and TRBJ2-5; possibly TRBD1 for D (6 bases). Deletions cut 2 bases from V and 5 bases from J, with 13 bases between. The CDR3 is 14 residues long. The V gene's germline CDR1 is SGHDT and CDR2 YYEEEE. The DNA of the CDR3 is TGTGCCAGCAGCTTATCAGGGGATTGGGAGACCCAGTACTTC. Residues: CASSLSGDWETQYF. The variable domain in full, with the rest retrieved from reference TRBV5-6 and TRBJ2-5, is DAGVTQSPTHLIKTRGQQVTLRCSPKSGHDTVSWYQQALGQGPQFIFQYYEEEERQRGNFPDRFSGHQFPNYSSELNVNALLLGDSALYLCASSLSGDWETQYFGPGTRLLVL.

The rearrangement links TRBV7-9 to TRBJ1-5, with 7 bases lining up with TRBD1. CDR1 SEHNR and CDR2 FQNEAQ come from the germline V gene (reference sequence). The V gene end was trimmed by 1 base and the J gene end by 6 bases; junction bases not matched to a gene: 9. The CDR3 extends over 16 amino acids. The CDR3 is CASSLEGRGESQPQHF. CDR3 nucleotide sequence: TGTGCCAGCAGCTTAGAAGGCAGGGGGGAAAGTCAGCCCCAGCATTTT.

The V and J genes are TRBV10-3 and TRBJ2-2; 8 bases are shared with TRBD2. The germline gives CDR1 ENHRY, CDR2 SYGVKD. The CDR3 extends over 14 amino acids. The V gene end was trimmed by 8 bases and the J gene end by 5 bases; junction bases not matched to a gene: 7. Here the CDR3 DNA reads TGTGCCATCCGTCGGGGGGGAGGAACCGGGGAGCTGTTTTTT. This encodes CAIRRGGGTGELFF.

This clone was picked up one time. The chain couples TRBV5-1 to TRBJ1-2, with a tentative D call TRBD1 (6 bases). With 0 bases removed from V and 7 bases from J, the gap between germline ends came to 10 bases. Germline CDR1 is SGHRS and CDR2 is YFSETQ. CDR3 length: 13 residues. The CDR3 coding sequence is TGCGCCAGCAGCTTGGAACAGGGCAGTGGCTACACCTTC. Protein: CASSLEQGSGYTF.

The rearrangement joins TRBV6-2 or TRBV6-3 to TRBJ1-2, with D possibly matching TRBD1 (6 bases). The CDR3 runs to 15 residues. V lost 0 bases to trimming and J lost 7 bases, with 15 bases between them. CDR1 is MNHEY and CDR2 is SVGEGT in the germline V gene. CDR3 sequence (DNA): TGTGCCAGCAGTTACTCGAGGGGGAATGCTGGTGGCTACACCTTC. Encoded protein: CASSYSRGNAGGYTF.

The gene calls are TRBV6-5 and TRBJ2-4, with D possibly being TRBD2 (5 bases). The V gene lost 2 bases and the J gene lost 7 bases, with 12 bases spanning the gap. Germline V gene data show CDR1 as MNHEY and CDR2 as SVGAGI. The CDR3 has 14 residues. CDR3 sequence reads: CASSYSGLENIQYF. In nucleotides, the CDR3 is TGTGCCAGCAGTTACAGCGGCTTGGAGAACATTCAGTACTTC.

The CDR3, as DNA: TGTGCCAGCAGCCAACTCTCGGACAGGGACTCTGGGGCCAACGTCCTGACTTTC. Protein: CASSQLSDRDSGANVLTF. This sequence joins TRBV7-6 and TRBJ2-6; 8 bases map to TRBD1. The CDR3 covers 18 residues. CDR1 is SGHVS, CDR2 FNYEAQ, per germline. Trimming removed 5 bases from V and 0 bases from J; junction bases left unmatched: 9.